This entry features one T cell receptor beta chain sequence. This sample stems from a study of blood T cell repertoires in COVID-19. The overall study: Some COVID-19 samples were acute and others convalescent; all came from the United States, Italy and Spain. T cells, B-cell-depleted T cells, or PBMCs supplied cDNA or gDNA.

Germline CDR1 SGHKS, CDR2 YYEKEE (reference sequence). The CDR3 covers 12 residues. Trimming removed 2 bases at V and 4 bases at J, with 6 bases between. In the study's own analysis: Nucleated cell counts were estimated from reference gene primer amplification. Clones were read by immunoSEQ multiplex PCR, and TCRdb kept only the in-frame ones, dropping some. The D gene and trimming were derived from the DNA, and the V and J assignments and clone size from that table. This table holds tens of thousands of clones, roughly four fifths found once. The sequencing sample was made of peripheral blood. The sequence came from a man aged 35-49 years with acute or convalescent COVID-19. The V gene is TRBV5-5, the J gene TRBJ1-1; tentative D call: TRBD1 (5 bases). The CDR3 protein is CASSLQVTEAFF. The CDR3 DNA follows: TGTGCCAGCAGCTTACAGGTCACTGAAGCTTTCTTT.